These 2 T cell receptor beta chains were sequenced from one sample in a study of blood T cell repertoires in COVID-19. The protocol was immunoSEQ multiplex PCR, while the TCRdb copy is restricted to in-frame clones and leaves out a portion. This sample carries about 25,000 clones, 87% of them seen once, and the ten largest clones take roughly 8.6%. The material sequenced was peripheral blood. The receptors originated from a human donor with active COVID-19. The donor label of this sample is uncertain.

The J gene is TRBJ2-7, the V gene TRBV7-3; 9 nucleotides line up with TRBD1. This CDR3 is 13 amino acids long. CDR1 is SGHTA, CDR2 FQGTGA, per germline. J gave up 5 bases and V 8 bases, and 7 bases lay outside the gene matches. In nucleotides, the CDR3 is TGTGCCAGCGCACGGGACAGGGCTAACGAGCAGTACTTC. Its protein product is CASARDRANEQYF.

In this sample, this clone turned up a few times. DNA for the CDR3: TGTGCCAGCAGCCCCGGGACTAGCGGGAGTGGAGATACGCAGTATTTT. Translating gives CASSPGTSGSGDTQYF. V is TRBV9 and J is TRBJ2-3; TRBD2 matches at 14 bases. CDR1 and CDR2 from the germline V gene are SGDLS and YYNGEE. The CDR3 is 16 residues long. Trimming removed 4 bases from V and 5 bases from J; junction bases left unmatched: 6.